What follows describes a single T cell receptor beta chain. The data belong to a study of blood T cell repertoires in COVID-19. Measured with immunoSEQ multiplex PCR; TCRdb has only the in-frame clones, and not every one. Among roughly 480,000 clones listed, approximately 92% were seen once. V lost 3 bases and J lost 7, with 12 bases in between. The CDR3 totals 14 residues. The germline V gene encodes CDR1 ENHRY and CDR2 SYGVKD. V and J are TRBV10-3 and TRBJ2-2; tentatively, D is TRBD2 (7 bases). The sequenced sample consisted of peripheral blood. This TCR derives from a man between 18 and 35 years old with COVID-19, enrolled during active disease. The CDR3 loop is CAISDRGASGELFF. CDR3 bases: TGTGCCATCAGTGATCGGGGGGCAAGCGGGGAGCTGTTTTTT.